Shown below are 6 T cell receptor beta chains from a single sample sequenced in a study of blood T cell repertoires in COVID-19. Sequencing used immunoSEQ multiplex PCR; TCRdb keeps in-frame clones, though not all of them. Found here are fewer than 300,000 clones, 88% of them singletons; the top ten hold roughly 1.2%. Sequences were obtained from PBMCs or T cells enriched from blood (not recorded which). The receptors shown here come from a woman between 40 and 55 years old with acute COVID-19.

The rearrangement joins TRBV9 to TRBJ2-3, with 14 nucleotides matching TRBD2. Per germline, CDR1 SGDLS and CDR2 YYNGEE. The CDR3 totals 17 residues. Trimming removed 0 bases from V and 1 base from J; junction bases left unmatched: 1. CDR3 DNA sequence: TGTGCCAGCAGCGTAGTGGGACTAGCGGGGGGCACAGATACGCAGTATTTT. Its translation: CASSVVGLAGGTDTQYF.

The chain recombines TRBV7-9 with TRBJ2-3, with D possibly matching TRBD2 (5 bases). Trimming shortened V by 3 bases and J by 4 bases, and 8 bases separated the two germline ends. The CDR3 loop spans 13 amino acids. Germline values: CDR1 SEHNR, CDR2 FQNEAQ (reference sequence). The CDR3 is CASSFASSDTQYF. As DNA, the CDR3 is TGTGCCAGCAGCTTCGCTAGCTCAGATACGCAGTATTTT.

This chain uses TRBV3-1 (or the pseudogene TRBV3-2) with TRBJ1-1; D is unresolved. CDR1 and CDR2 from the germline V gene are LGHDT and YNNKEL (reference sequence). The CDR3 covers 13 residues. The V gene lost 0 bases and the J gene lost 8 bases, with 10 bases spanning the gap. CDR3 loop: CASSQDTGREAFF. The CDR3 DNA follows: TGTGCCAGCAGCCAAGATACCGGGAGGGAAGCTTTCTTT.

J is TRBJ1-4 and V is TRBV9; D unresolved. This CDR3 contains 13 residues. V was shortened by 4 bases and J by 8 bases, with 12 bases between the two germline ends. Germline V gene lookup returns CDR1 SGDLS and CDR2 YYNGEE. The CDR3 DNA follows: TGTGCCAGCAGCCCTTATGCGCAAGAAAAACTGTTTTTT. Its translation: CASSPYAQEKLFF.

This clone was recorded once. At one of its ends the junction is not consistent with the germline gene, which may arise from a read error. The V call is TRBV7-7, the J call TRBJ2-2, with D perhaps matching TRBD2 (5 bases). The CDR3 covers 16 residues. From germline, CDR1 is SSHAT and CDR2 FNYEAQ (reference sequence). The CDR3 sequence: CASSPQAVGNAGELFF. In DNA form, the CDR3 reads TGTGCTAGCAGCCCCCAAGCGGTAGGGAATGCCGGGGAGCTGTTTTTT.

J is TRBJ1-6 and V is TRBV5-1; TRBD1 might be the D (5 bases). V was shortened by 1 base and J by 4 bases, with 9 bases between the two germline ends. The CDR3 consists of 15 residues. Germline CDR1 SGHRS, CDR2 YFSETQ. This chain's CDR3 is CASSLRQLYNSPLHF. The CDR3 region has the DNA TGCGCCAGCAGCTTGAGACAGTTATATAATTCACCCCTCCACTTT. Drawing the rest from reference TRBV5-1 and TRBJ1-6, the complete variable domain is KAGVTQTPRYLIKTRGQQVTLSCSPISGHRSVSWYQQTPGQGLQFLFEYFSETQRNKGNFPGRFSGRQFSNSRSEMNVSTLELGDSALYLCASSLRQLYNSPLHFGNGTRLTVT.